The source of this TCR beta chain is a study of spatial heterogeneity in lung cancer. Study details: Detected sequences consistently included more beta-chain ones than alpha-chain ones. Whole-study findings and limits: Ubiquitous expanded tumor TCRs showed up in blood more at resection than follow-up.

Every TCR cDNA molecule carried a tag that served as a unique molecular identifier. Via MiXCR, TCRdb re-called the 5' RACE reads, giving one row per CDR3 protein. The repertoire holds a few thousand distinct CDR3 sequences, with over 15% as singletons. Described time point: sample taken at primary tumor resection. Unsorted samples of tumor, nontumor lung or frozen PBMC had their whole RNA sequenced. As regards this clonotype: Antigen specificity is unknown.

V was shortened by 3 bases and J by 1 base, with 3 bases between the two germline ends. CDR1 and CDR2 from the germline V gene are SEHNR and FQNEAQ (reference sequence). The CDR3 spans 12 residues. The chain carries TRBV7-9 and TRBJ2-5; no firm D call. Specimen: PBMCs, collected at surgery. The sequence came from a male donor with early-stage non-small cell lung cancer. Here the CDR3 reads CASSFAQETQYF. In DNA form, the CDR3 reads TGTGCCAGCAGCTTCGCCCAAGAGACCCAGTACTTC.